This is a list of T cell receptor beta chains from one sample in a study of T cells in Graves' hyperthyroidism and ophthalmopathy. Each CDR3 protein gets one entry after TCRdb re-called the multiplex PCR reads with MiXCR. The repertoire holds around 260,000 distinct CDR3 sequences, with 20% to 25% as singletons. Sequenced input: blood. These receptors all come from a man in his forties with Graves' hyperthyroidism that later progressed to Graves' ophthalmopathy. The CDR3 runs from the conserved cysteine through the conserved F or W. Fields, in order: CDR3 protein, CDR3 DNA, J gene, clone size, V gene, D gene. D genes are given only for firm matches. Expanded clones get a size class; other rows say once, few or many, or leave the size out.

cdr3_aa: CASRARGQSNTEAFF
cdr3_nt: TGTGCCAGCAGAGCCAGGGGACAATCCAACACTGAAGCTTTCTTT
j_call: TRBJ1-1
clone_size: NA
v_call: TRBV12-3/TRBV12-4
d_call: NA

cdr3_aa: CASNLALAESDTQYF
cdr3_nt: TGTGCCAGCAACTTAGCCCTAGCGGAGTCAGATACGCAGTATTTT
j_call: TRBJ2-3
clone_size: few
v_call: TRBV7-2
d_call: TRBD2

cdr3_aa: CASSLARNYGYTF
cdr3_nt: TGTGCCAGCAGTTTGGCAAGAAACTATGGCTACACCTTC
j_call: TRBJ1-2
clone_size: many
v_call: TRBV12-3/TRBV12-4
d_call: NA

cdr3_aa: CSGLGEVETQYF
cdr3_nt: TGCAGCGGCTTAGGGGAAGTGGAGACCCAGTACTTC
j_call: TRBJ2-5
clone_size: once
v_call: TRBV29-1
d_call: NA

cdr3_aa: CASSLGSSGKREQYF
cdr3_nt: TGCGCCAGCAGCTTGGGTTCTAGCGGGAAACGCGAGCAGTACTTC
j_call: TRBJ2-7
clone_size: many
v_call: TRBV5-1
d_call: TRBD2

cdr3_aa: CAISGSSLTGNTIYF
cdr3_nt: TGTGCCATCTCTGGCTCCAGTCTCACTGGAAACACCATATATTTT
j_call: TRBJ1-3
clone_size: many
v_call: TRBV10-3
d_call: NA

cdr3_aa: CASSQWDRSHYNEQFF
cdr3_nt: TGCGCCAGCAGCCAATGGGACAGGTCCCACTACAATGAGCAGTTCTTC
j_call: TRBJ2-1
clone_size: NA
v_call: TRBV4-1
d_call: TRBD1

cdr3_aa: CASSFTVEGTGELFF
cdr3_nt: TGCGCCAGCAGCTTTACCGTGGAGGGCACCGGGGAGCTGTTTTTT
j_call: TRBJ2-2
clone_size: NA
v_call: TRBV5-1
d_call: NA

cdr3_aa: CASSILAAIYNQPQHF
cdr3_nt: TGTGCCAGTAGTATCTTGGCCGCGATTTACAATCAGCCCCAGCATTTT
j_call: TRBJ1-5
clone_size: many
v_call: TRBV19
d_call: NA

cdr3_aa: CASSLHPGQGAGNDEQYF
cdr3_nt: TGTGCCAGCAGTCTCCACCCGGGACAGGGGGCCGGGAATGACGAGCAGTACTTC
j_call: TRBJ2-7
clone_size: many
v_call: TRBV12-3/TRBV12-4
d_call: TRBD1

cdr3_aa: CAWSQQGPNQPQHF
cdr3_nt: TGTGCCTGGAGCCAACAGGGGCCGAATCAGCCCCAGCATTTT
j_call: TRBJ1-5
clone_size: NA
v_call: TRBV30
d_call: TRBD1

cdr3_aa: CSASTRKLANTGELFF
cdr3_nt: TGCAGTGCTAGTACTAGGAAACTGGCGAACACCGGGGAGCTGTTTTTT
j_call: TRBJ2-2
clone_size: many
v_call: TRBV20-1
d_call: NA

cdr3_aa: CASSQADRRPEQYF
cdr3_nt: TGTGCCAGCAGCCAAGCGGACAGGAGGCCCGAGCAGTACTTC
j_call: TRBJ2-7
clone_size: many
v_call: TRBV4-2
d_call: TRBD1

cdr3_aa: CASSVPSGTEAFF
cdr3_nt: TGTGCCAGCAGTGTACCAAGTGGCACTGAAGCTTTCTTT
j_call: TRBJ1-1
clone_size: many
v_call: TRBV6-1
d_call: NA